The 15 T cell receptor beta chains presented below share a single source sample, sequenced in a study of cytomegalovirus exposure and HLA in healthy donors. TCRdb keeps only in-frame clones here, not all; method: immunoSEQ multiplex PCR. Here the sample spans about 71,000 clones, 94% being singletons. Sequencing was done on a sample of PBMCs. These receptors came from a young woman in good health and CMV-seronegative.

The J gene is TRBJ1-2, the V gene TRBV27; 8 nucleotides agree with TRBD1. CDR3 size: 12 residues. Trimming cost V 10 bases and J 8 bases; bases outside gene matches: 9. Per the germline V gene, CDR1 is MNHEY and CDR2 is SMNVEV (reference sequence). CDR3 DNA: TGTGCCACATACGGACAGGGAGGAGGCTACACCTTC. It is translated as CATYGQGGGYTF.

The chain recombines TRBV30 with TRBJ2-1; 12 bases align to TRBD2. Germline loops: CDR1 GTSNPN, CDR2 SVGIG (reference sequence). V lost 3 bases and J lost 0; bases outside the gene matches: 15. This CDR3 is 20 amino acids long. The CDR3 loop reads CAWSAKGWASGRASYNEQFF. Written as DNA, the CDR3 is TGTGCCTGGAGCGCAAAGGGGTGGGCTAGCGGGAGGGCCTCCTACAATGAGCAGTTCTTC.

The V call is TRBV27, the J call TRBJ1-2; perhaps TRBD1 as D (5 bases). The CDR3 loop spans 13 amino acids. Germline V lookup: CDR1 MNHEY, CDR2 SMNVEV (reference sequence). The V and J ends lost 4 bases and 4 bases respectively, with 10 bases between them. CDR3 sequence (DNA): TGTGCCAGCAGTTCGACAGAATCCTATGGCTACACCTTC. Protein sequence: CASSSTESYGYTF.

CDR3 amino acids: CASSYGETQYF. CDR3 in DNA: TGTGCCAGCAGTTACGGTGAGACCCAGTACTTC. V and J are TRBV6-1 and TRBJ2-5; D not resolved. The CDR3 loop spans 11 amino acids. Germline assignment: CDR1 MNHNS and CDR2 SASEGT. Trimming removed 5 bases from V and 5 bases from J, with 6 bases in between.

This clone was seen once. The rearrangement links TRBV28 to TRBJ2-1, with 8 positions matching TRBD2. Germline assignment: CDR1 MDHEN and CDR2 SYDVKM. The CDR3 sequence is 15 residues long. J gave up 6 bases and V 6 bases, and 10 bases lay outside the gene matches. The CDR3 DNA follows: TGTGCCAGCAGCCCCGGACTAGCACCATTCAATGAGCAGTTCTTC. This gives the protein CASSPGLAPFNEQFF.

The chain has TRBV2 and TRBJ2-7; 7 nucleotides agree with TRBD1. The CDR3 sequence is 15 residues long. Per the germline V gene, CDR1 is SNHLY and CDR2 is FYNNEI. V shed 4 bases, J shed 2 bases, and the junction held 8 bases outside the gene matches. The CDR3 loop is CASSATDRVAYEQYF. In DNA, the CDR3 is TGTGCCAGCAGTGCAACCGACAGGGTAGCCTACGAGCAGTACTTC.

This chain links TRBV4-2 with TRBJ2-1; 9 bases fit TRBD1. The CDR3 is 16 residues long. Trimming removed 0 bases from V and 4 bases from J; junction bases left unmatched: 4. Germline V gene data show CDR1 as LGHNA and CDR2 as YNFKEQ. Here the CDR3 DNA reads TGTGCCAGCAGCCAAGATCCGGGGACAGGGTACAATGAGCAGTTCTTC. This encodes CASSQDPGTGYNEQFF.

The chain couples TRBV27 to TRBJ2-7; 7 bases agree with TRBD2. The CDR3 has 14 residues. Germline lookup yields CDR1 MNHEY and CDR2 SMNVEV (reference sequence). Trimming cost V 4 bases and J 6 bases; bases outside gene matches: 9. CDR3 protein: CASSYAAGSSEQYF. CDR3 DNA: TGTGCCAGCAGTTACGCAGCGGGAAGTAGCGAGCAGTACTTC.

The chain carries TRBV10-3 and TRBJ2-3, with D perhaps TRBD1 (5 bases). The length of the CDR3 is 14 residues. Trimming took off 6 bases at V and 2 bases at J, with 12 bases between the two ends. From germline, CDR1 is ENHRY and CDR2 SYGVKD. CDR3 in amino acids: CAISPGHLTDTQYF. For the CDR3, the DNA is TGTGCCATCAGCCCAGGACACCTCACAGATACGCAGTATTTT.

The CDR3 reads CASSYTGLHQETQYF. The CDR3 region has the DNA TGTGCCAGCAGCTACACGGGACTACACCAAGAGACCCAGTACTTC. This rearrangement joins TRBV7-7 to TRBJ2-5, with TRBD2 identical over 7 bases. Germline V gives CDR1 SSHAT, CDR2 FNYEAQ (reference sequence). With 4 bases clipped from V and 0 bases from J, the junction kept 5 bases outside the gene matches. The CDR3 consists of 15 residues. The full variable domain, with the rest looked up from reference TRBV7-7 and TRBJ2-5, is GAGVSQSPRYKVTKRGQDVTLRCDPISSHATLYWYQQALGQGPEFLTYFNYEAQPDKSGLPSDRFSAERPEGSISTLTIQRTEQRDSAMYRCASSYTGLHQETQYFGPGTRLLVL.

The chain has TRBV4-3 and TRBJ2-7, with 7 positions matching TRBD1. The trim removed 1 base at V and 0 bases at J, leaving 3 bases unmatched. The V gene's germline CDR1 is LGHNA and CDR2 YSLEER. This CDR3 region has 15 residues. The chain's CDR3 is CASSQGWDSSYEQYF. CDR3 sequence (DNA): TGCGCCAGCAGCCAAGGCTGGGACAGCTCCTACGAGCAGTACTTC.

This rearrangement joins TRBV10-3 to TRBJ2-7; 10 bases align to TRBD2. J lost 1 base, V lost 5 bases, and 2 bases had no gene match. Germline V CDR1 and CDR2: ENHRY, SYGVKD. The length of the CDR3 is 14 residues. The CDR3 DNA follows: TGTGCCATCAGTCAGCGGGAGGGTTCCTACGAGCAGTACTTC. It translates to CAISQREGSYEQYF.

The CDR3 loop is CASSLGMRGETQYF. The CDR3 DNA reads as TGTGCCAGCAGCTTAGGGATGCGGGGAGAGACCCAGTACTTC. This chain links TRBV7-3 with TRBJ2-5; tentative D call: TRBD2 (6 bases). The CDR3 spans 14 residues. The V end lost 2 bases, the J end lost 4 bases, and 11 bases lay between the germline ends. Germline assignment: CDR1 SGHTA and CDR2 FQGTGA.

The gene calls are TRBV10-2 and TRBJ2-1; D remains unclear. The CDR3 has 14 residues. Germline values: CDR1 WSHSY, CDR2 SAAADI. V lost 2 bases, J lost 2 bases, and 7 bases lay in between. The CDR3 is CASSEQRTYNEQFF. In DNA, the CDR3 is TGCGCCAGCAGTGAGCAGCGAACCTACAATGAGCAGTTCTTC.

This clone was seen once. The chain joins TRBV6-5 to TRBJ1-5; 7 nucleotides line up with TRBD1. In germline, CDR1 is MNHEY, CDR2 SVGAGI. J gave up 5 bases and V 6 bases, and 7 bases lay outside the gene matches. The CDR3 has 14 amino acids. The CDR3 bases are TGTGCCAGCAGCATCACAGGGGTCGATCAGCCCCAGCATTTT. As protein: CASSITGVDQPQHF.